The next 32 T cell receptor beta chains were all read from a single sample in a study of tumor-infiltrating lymphocytes in localized non-small cell lung cancer. The table came from immunoSEQ multiplex PCR; TCRdb's copy has only in-frame clones and leaves some out. This sample carries about 16,000 clones, about 65% of them seen once, and the ten largest clones take approximately 8.9%. The sample comprised lung tumor tissue. Source of these receptors: a human donor with non-small cell lung cancer.

To note about this clone: The same CDR3 arises from other DNA sequences in this sample as well. The chain uses TRBV9 and TRBJ2-1; D is ambiguous. V dropped 0 bases and J dropped 9 bases, with 4 bases sitting between them. The CDR3 sequence is 11 residues long. Looked up from germline, CDR1 is SGDLS and CDR2 is YYNGEE. The CDR3 DNA sequence: TGTGCCAGCAGCGTAGCAGGTGAGCAGTTCTTC. It yields the protein CASSVAGEQFF.

The V and J genes are TRBV9 and TRBJ2-3; D is perhaps TRBD1 (6 bases). Germline values: CDR1 SGDLS, CDR2 YYNGEE. The V and J ends lost 3 bases and 0 bases respectively, with 14 bases between them. The CDR3 covers 16 residues. As DNA, the CDR3 is TGTGCCAGCAGCGGGGGGCAGGGGCCCAGCACAGATACGCAGTATTTT. This gives the protein CASSGGQGPSTDTQYF. The full variable domain, in which reference TRBV9 and TRBJ2-3 provide the parts outside the CDR3, is DSGVTQTPKHLITATGQRVTLRCSPRSGDLSVYWYQQSLDQGLQFLIQYYNGEERAKGNILERFSAQQFPDLHSELNLSSLELGDSALYFCASSGGQGPSTDTQYFGPGTRLTVL.

The rearrangement links TRBV7-2 to TRBJ2-5; D assignment may be TRBD1 or TRBD2 (5 bases each). Trimming removed 5 bases at V and 7 bases at J, with 17 bases between. In germline, CDR1 is SGHTA, CDR2 FQGNSA. The CDR3 runs to 14 residues. The CDR3 DNA sequence: TGTGCCAGCAGCCTCCTGGGGGAGAAAGGGACCCAGTACTTC. Translation: CASSLLGEKGTQYF.

A few counts support this clone. The chain carries TRBV23-1 and TRBJ1-5, with D unresolved. TRBV23-1 is an ORF; its function is uncertain. This CDR3 comprises 9 residues. V was trimmed by 3 bases and J by 14 bases, leaving 5 bases between them. The CDR3 DNA is TGCGCCAGCAGTCACCAGAAGCATTTT. Residues: CASSHQKHF.

The chain carries TRBV5-6 and TRBJ2-2; no clear D. CDR3 length: 14 residues. V shed 4 bases and J shed 6 bases, with 13 bases lying between them. CDR1 is SGHDT and CDR2 is YYEEEE in the germline V gene. For the CDR3, the DNA is TGTGCCAGCAGCCCAGTGGGATCGTCCGGGGAGCTGTTTTTT. It is translated as CASSPVGSSGELFF. The complete variable domain, with remaining parts taken from reference TRBV5-6 and TRBJ2-2, reads DAGVTQSPTHLIKTRGQQVTLRCSPKSGHDTVSWYQQALGQGPQFIFQYYEEEERQRGNFPDRFSGHQFPNYSSELNVNALLLGDSALYLCASSPVGSSGELFFGEGSRLTVL.

The rearrangement links TRBV7-2 to TRBJ2-7; 8 positions agree with TRBD1. There are 15 residues in the CDR3. CDR1 SGHTA and CDR2 FQGNSA come from the germline V gene. The J segment lost 0 bases and the V segment lost 5 bases, leaving 6 bases of the junction unmatched. CDR3 sequence (DNA): TGTGCCAGCAGCCCTTGGACAGGGAGCTCCTACGAGCAGTACTTC. Its translation: CASSPWTGSSYEQYF. Full variable domain (outside the CDR3, taken from reference TRBV7-2 and TRBJ2-7): GAGVSQSPSNKVTEKGKDVELRCDPISGHTALYWYRQSLGQGLEFLIYFQGNSAPDKSGLPSDRFSAERTGGSVSTLTIQRTQQEDSAVYLCASSPWTGSSYEQYFGPGTRLTVT.

Regarding this clone: The germline gene is not matched at one end of the junction; a read error may be the cause. The sample contains more than one DNA sequence encoding this CDR3. The J gene is TRBJ2-2, the V gene TRBV25-1; 7 bases fit TRBD1. The length of the CDR3 is 14 residues. Germline-derived CDR1 and CDR2 are MGHDK and SYGVNS. The CDR3 sequence: CASRQGTDTGELFF. The CDR3 nucleotides read TGTGCCAGCAGACAGGGGACCGACACCGGGGAGCTGTTTTTC.

The chain carries TRBV6-5 and TRBJ2-7; 9 positions agree with TRBD2. The CDR3 spans 15 residues. V was pared by 4 bases and J by 2 bases, with 6 bases of the junction left unmatched. The germline gives CDR1 MNHEY, CDR2 SVGAGI. The CDR3 DNA reads as TGTGCCAGCAGTTGGGGCGGGGGGGTCACCTACGAGCAGTACTTC. It codes for CASSWGGGVTYEQYF.

This clone was counted a few times. The J gene is TRBJ2-1, the V gene TRBV5-1; 7 nucleotides align to TRBD1. J gave up 4 bases and V 4 bases, and 8 bases lay outside the gene matches. The length of the CDR3 is 15 residues. Germline CDR1 reads SGHRS; CDR2 reads YFSETQ. This CDR3 reads CASSLGQPVYNEQFF. The CDR3 DNA is TGCGCCAGCAGCCTGGGACAGCCCGTTTACAATGAGCAGTTCTTC.

This clone was recorded a few times. The gene calls are TRBV5-1 and TRBJ2-5; TRBD2 agrees at 7 bases. The J segment lost 4 bases and the V segment lost 6 bases, leaving 12 bases of the junction unmatched. This CDR3 region has 15 residues. Germline V gives CDR1 SGHRS, CDR2 YFSETQ. CDR3 loop: CASTGGTTDGETQYF. The CDR3 bases are TGCGCCAGCACGGGGGGTACTACGGATGGAGAGACCCAGTACTTC.

The rearrangement links TRBV5-4 to TRBJ2-1; 14 bases line up with TRBD2. The CDR3 totals 16 residues. Losses at the gene ends were 4 bases for V and 6 bases for J; bases not matched to a gene: 6. CDR1 and CDR2 from the germline V gene are SGHNT and YYREEE (reference sequence). The CDR3 loop reads CASSPGLAGVINEQFF. CDR3 nucleotide sequence: TGTGCCAGCAGCCCGGGACTAGCGGGGGTTATCAATGAGCAGTTCTTC. Combining the CDR3 with reference TRBV5-4 and TRBJ2-1 gives the whole variable domain ETGVTQSPTHLIKTRGQQVTLRCSSQSGHNTVSWYQQALGQGPQFIFQYYREEENGRGNFPPRFSGLQFPNYSSELNVNALELDDSALYLCASSPGLAGVINEQFFGPGTRLTVL.

This rearrangement joins TRBV11-3 to TRBJ2-2; no clear D gene. Germline-derived CDR1 and CDR2 are SGHNT and YENEEA. This CDR3 contains 14 residues. V was clipped by 6 bases and J by 1 base, with 9 bases between them. DNA of the CDR3: TGTGCCAGCAGACTTAGCCGGAACACCGGGGAGCTGTTTTTT. Amino acids: CASRLSRNTGELFF.

The V call is TRBV5-1, the J call TRBJ2-7, with TRBD2 as a possible D gene (5 bases). This CDR3 spans 15 amino acids. Germline CDR1 reads SGHRS; CDR2 reads YFSETQ. V lost 4 bases and J lost 3, with 17 bases in between. The CDR3 DNA reads as TGCGCCAGCAGCCCGGCGCTTGGGAGCCGCTACGAGCAGTACTTC. Protein product: CASSPALGSRYEQYF.

J is TRBJ1-2 and V is TRBV6-1, with D possibly being TRBD1 (5 bases). Trimming stripped 3 bases from V and 4 bases from J, with 12 bases between. The CDR3 sequence is 14 residues long. Germline V gene data show CDR1 as MNHNS and CDR2 as SASEGT. For the CDR3, the DNA is TGTGCCAGCAGTGACCCCAGGGTTGTCTATGGCTACACCTTC. It translates to CASSDPRVVYGYTF.

The chain couples TRBV29-1 to TRBJ1-1, with D tentatively TRBD1 (6 bases). The CDR3 sequence is 14 residues long. Germline V gene lookup returns CDR1 SQVTM and CDR2 ANQGSEA. The ends were cut back, 4 bases at V and 3 bases at J, with 15 bases in the middle. CDR3 nucleotides: TGCAGCGTTGGGGGCAGGGGAAGAGACACTGAAGCTTTCTTT. Residues: CSVGGRGRDTEAFF.

The V gene is TRBV27, the J gene TRBJ2-2; TRBD1 matches at 8 bases. CDR1 is MNHEY, CDR2 SMNVEV, per germline (reference sequence). V lost 8 bases and J lost 5; bases outside the gene matches: 10. The CDR3 covers 15 residues. In DNA, the CDR3 is TGTGCCAGCTGGCCGGGGGACAGGCGTACCGGGGAGCTGTTTTTT. Amino acid sequence: CASWPGDRRTGELFF.

The J gene is TRBJ1-1, the V gene TRBV7-8; weak D call: TRBD1 (6 bases). The CDR3 covers 14 residues. Deletions cut 1 base from V and 4 bases from J, with 10 bases between. In germline, CDR1 is SGHVS, CDR2 FQNEAQ. CDR3 sequence reads: CASSLEGGITEAFF. The CDR3, as DNA: TGTGCCAGCAGCTTAGAAGGGGGTATCACTGAAGCTTTCTTT.

Of note for this clone: Other DNA sequences in this sample translate to the same CDR3. Here the CDR3 DNA reads TGTGCCAGCAGCGTAGTGGGCGGAATGAACACTGAAGCTTTCTTT. It translates to CASSVVGGMNTEAFF. V is TRBV9 and J is TRBJ1-1; unclear D gene. Between the trimmed V and J ends, which lost 0 bases and 0 bases, there was a span of 9 bases. CDR1 is SGDLS, CDR2 YYNGEE, per germline. The CDR3 has 15 amino acids.

A single count supports this clone. V gene TRBV7-9 combines with J gene TRBJ1-1; D unclear. CDR1 and CDR2 (germline): SEHNR, FQNEAQ (reference sequence). The V end lost 1 base, the J end lost 5 bases, and 17 bases lay between the germline ends. The CDR3 is 16 residues long. CDR3 nucleotide sequence: TGTGCCAGCAGCTTAGGGGGAGGGTTTATTGGGACTGAAGCTTTCTTT. Amino acid sequence: CASSLGGGFIGTEAFF.

Only one count was recorded for this clone. The chain is built from TRBV19 and TRBJ2-3, with TRBD1 identical over 10 bases. Trimming cost V 10 bases and J 6 bases; bases outside gene matches: 10. Looked up from germline, CDR1 is LNHDA and CDR2 is SQIVND (reference sequence). The CDR3 runs to 14 residues. CDR3 DNA sequence: TGTGCCACCAAGGGACAGGGGAAAGGGGATACGCAGTATTTT. Its protein is CATKGQGKGDTQYF.

This chain uses TRBV29-1 with TRBJ2-5; D might be TRBD2 (7 bases). The CDR3 consists of 14 residues. Trimming shortened V by 4 bases and J by 2 bases, and 14 bases separated the two germline ends. The V gene's germline CDR1 is SQVTM and CDR2 ANQGSEA. CDR3 protein: CSVVEGGGQETQYF. CDR3 DNA sequence: TGCAGCGTTGTGGAGGGAGGGGGGCAAGAGACCCAGTACTTC.

This chain joins TRBV6-6 and TRBJ1-5, with no clear D. CDR3 length: 15 amino acids. From germline, CDR1 is MNHNY and CDR2 SVGAGI (reference sequence). Trimming left V 0 bases short and J 6 bases short, with 12 bases between. The CDR3 reads CASSYSSVPGQPQHF. The CDR3 DNA sequence: TGTGCCAGCAGTTACTCCAGTGTCCCAGGTCAGCCCCAGCATTTT.

The J gene is TRBJ1-2, the V gene TRBV7-2; D is possibly TRBD1 (5 bases). V was pared by 3 bases and J by 6 bases, with 17 bases between. This CDR3 is 15 amino acids long. CDR1 is SGHTA and CDR2 is FQGNSA in the germline V gene. The CDR3 DNA follows: TGTGCCAGCAGCTTCCGCCTTGTTGGGGGGAATGGCTACACCTTC. Its protein product is CASSFRLVGGNGYTF.

The CDR3 region is CASSPGTSGETQYF. For the CDR3, the DNA is TGTGCCAGCAGCCCCGGGACTAGTGGGGAGACCCAGTACTTC. The rearrangement joins TRBV9 to TRBJ2-5, with TRBD2 matching over 8 bases. The CDR3 covers 14 residues. Per the germline V gene, CDR1 is SGDLS and CDR2 is YYNGEE. The V and J ends lost 4 bases and 5 bases, in that order; junction bases with no gene match: 7. Filled out from reference TRBV9 and TRBJ2-5, the complete variable domain reads DSGVTQTPKHLITATGQRVTLRCSPRSGDLSVYWYQQSLDQGLQFLIQYYNGEERAKGNILERFSAQQFPDLHSELNLSSLELGDSALYFCASSPGTSGETQYFGPGTRLLVL.

The CDR3 loop is CASSLVGERVSYTF. CDR3 nucleotides: TGTGCCAGCAGTTTGGTAGGAGAGAGGGTCAGCTACACCTTC. The chain employs TRBV28 and TRBJ1-2; unclear D gene. The CDR3 sequence is 14 residues long. Germline lookup yields CDR1 MDHEN and CDR2 SYDVKM. Trimming stripped 3 bases from V and 9 bases from J, with 17 bases between.

Only one count was recorded for this clone. This chain connects TRBV14 to TRBJ2-4, with 10 bases matching TRBD1. CDR1 SGHDN and CDR2 FVKESK come from the germline V gene. V lost 4 bases and J lost 6; bases outside the gene matches: 6. The CDR3 covers 15 residues. CDR3 in DNA: TGTGCCAGCAGCCCCTTGACAGGGGGCCGAAACATTCAGTACTTC. Its protein is CASSPLTGGRNIQYF.

This rearrangement joins TRBV7-9 to TRBJ2-1; tentative D call: TRBD2 (7 bases). Germline V gene data show CDR1 as SEHNR and CDR2 as FQNEAQ (reference sequence). Trimming removed 7 bases from V and 7 bases from J, with 26 bases in between. The CDR3 spans 17 residues. As DNA, the CDR3 is TGTGCCAGCACCACCTTGGGGGGCGGGAGTCTCTATAATGAGCAGTTCTTC. The encoded protein is CASTTLGGGSLYNEQFF.

This rearrangement joins TRBV7-8 to TRBJ2-1, with 7 bases that match TRBD1. The CDR3 is 14 amino acids. The V segment lost 6 bases and the J segment 5 bases; nucleotides outside the gene matches: 7. CDR1 and CDR2 from the germline V gene are SGHVS and FQNEAQ. The DNA of the CDR3 is TGTGCCAGCAGTCCCGGGACAGCCCACAATGAGCAGTTCTTC. Amino acid sequence: CASSPGTAHNEQFF.

The gene calls are TRBV19 and TRBJ1-5, with D tentatively TRBD1 (5 bases). With 0 bases removed from V and 6 bases from J, the gap between germline ends came to 15 bases. This CDR3 contains 16 residues. Germline V lookup: CDR1 LNHDA, CDR2 SQIVND (reference sequence). The CDR3 spells CASSIEKGLRSQPQHF. CDR3 nucleotides: TGTGCCAGTAGTATAGAGAAGGGGCTCAGGAGTCAGCCCCAGCATTTT.

This chain connects TRBV9 to TRBJ2-3; D possibly corresponds to TRBD1 (6 bases). Germline-derived CDR1 and CDR2 are SGDLS and YYNGEE. The CDR3 loop spans 17 amino acids. V lost 1 base, J lost 0 bases, and 15 bases lay in between. CDR3 loop: CASSVTAGTKSTDTQYF. The CDR3 DNA reads as TGTGCCAGCAGCGTAACCGCCGGGACAAAAAGCACAGATACGCAGTATTTT.

The chain is built from TRBV2 and TRBJ2-3, with TRBD2 identical over 12 bases. CDR1 and CDR2 from the germline V gene are SNHLY and FYNNEI. Germline trimming cut 2 bases from V and 2 bases from J; bases unmatched to any gene: 5. This CDR3 has 17 amino acids. CDR3 region: CASSETRTSGNTDTQYF. DNA of the CDR3: TGTGCCAGCAGTGAAACCAGGACTAGCGGGAACACAGATACGCAGTATTTT. The entire variable domain, with the rest obtained from reference TRBV2 and TRBJ2-3, is as follows: EPEVTQTPSHQVTQMGQEVILRCVPISNHLYFYWYRQILGQKVEFLVSFYNNEISEKSEIFDDQFSVERPDGSNFTLKIRSTKLEDSAMYFCASSETRTSGNTDTQYFGPGTRLTVL.

This chain joins TRBV15 and TRBJ1-4, with a weak D call TRBD1 (5 bases). Deletions cut 5 bases from V and 5 bases from J, with 15 bases between. CDR1 and CDR2 (germline): LNHNV, YYDKDF (reference sequence). The CDR3 length is 15 residues. The chain's CDR3 is CATSPPAGRNEKLFF. Written as DNA, the CDR3 is TGTGCCACCAGCCCGCCAGCGGGACGGAATGAAAAACTGTTTTTT.